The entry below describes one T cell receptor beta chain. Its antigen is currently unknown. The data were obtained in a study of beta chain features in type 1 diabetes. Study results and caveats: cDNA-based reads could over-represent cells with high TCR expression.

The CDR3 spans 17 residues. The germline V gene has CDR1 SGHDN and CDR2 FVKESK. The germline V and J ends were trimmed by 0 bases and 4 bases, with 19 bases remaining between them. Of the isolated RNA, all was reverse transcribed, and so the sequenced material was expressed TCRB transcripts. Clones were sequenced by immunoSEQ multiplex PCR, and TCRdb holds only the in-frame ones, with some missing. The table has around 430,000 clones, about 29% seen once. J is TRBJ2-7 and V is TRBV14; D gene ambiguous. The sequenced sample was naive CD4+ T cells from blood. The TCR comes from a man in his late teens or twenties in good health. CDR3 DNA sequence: TGTGCCAGCAGCCAAGATCTTGGTCCTCTCTGGGGATACGAGCAGTACTTC. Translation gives CASSQDLGPLWGYEQYF.